This TCR beta chain is drawn from a study of TIL therapy for anti-PD-1-resistant metastatic lung cancer. Sequencing used immunoSEQ v3. Produced via immunoSEQ multiplex PCR; TCRdb's table is partial and in-frame only. This table has 35,000 or so clones, 73% appearing once. The junction had 9 bases not matched to a gene; V was cut back by 10 bases and J by 5 bases. The germline V gene has CDR1 MNHEY and CDR2 SVGAGI. CDR3 size: 14 residues. Time point meaning: pre-treatment sample, taken before nivolumab and TIL therapy. This sequence joins TRBV6-5 and TRBJ2-2, with 8 bases fitting TRBD2. The source was blood, collected at baseline. This TCR came from a person aged 25 to 79 with non-small cell lung cancer. CDR3 nucleotides: TGTGCCACCCAGAGCGGGAGAAGGACCGGGGAGCTGTTTTTT. Residues: CATQSGRRTGELFF.